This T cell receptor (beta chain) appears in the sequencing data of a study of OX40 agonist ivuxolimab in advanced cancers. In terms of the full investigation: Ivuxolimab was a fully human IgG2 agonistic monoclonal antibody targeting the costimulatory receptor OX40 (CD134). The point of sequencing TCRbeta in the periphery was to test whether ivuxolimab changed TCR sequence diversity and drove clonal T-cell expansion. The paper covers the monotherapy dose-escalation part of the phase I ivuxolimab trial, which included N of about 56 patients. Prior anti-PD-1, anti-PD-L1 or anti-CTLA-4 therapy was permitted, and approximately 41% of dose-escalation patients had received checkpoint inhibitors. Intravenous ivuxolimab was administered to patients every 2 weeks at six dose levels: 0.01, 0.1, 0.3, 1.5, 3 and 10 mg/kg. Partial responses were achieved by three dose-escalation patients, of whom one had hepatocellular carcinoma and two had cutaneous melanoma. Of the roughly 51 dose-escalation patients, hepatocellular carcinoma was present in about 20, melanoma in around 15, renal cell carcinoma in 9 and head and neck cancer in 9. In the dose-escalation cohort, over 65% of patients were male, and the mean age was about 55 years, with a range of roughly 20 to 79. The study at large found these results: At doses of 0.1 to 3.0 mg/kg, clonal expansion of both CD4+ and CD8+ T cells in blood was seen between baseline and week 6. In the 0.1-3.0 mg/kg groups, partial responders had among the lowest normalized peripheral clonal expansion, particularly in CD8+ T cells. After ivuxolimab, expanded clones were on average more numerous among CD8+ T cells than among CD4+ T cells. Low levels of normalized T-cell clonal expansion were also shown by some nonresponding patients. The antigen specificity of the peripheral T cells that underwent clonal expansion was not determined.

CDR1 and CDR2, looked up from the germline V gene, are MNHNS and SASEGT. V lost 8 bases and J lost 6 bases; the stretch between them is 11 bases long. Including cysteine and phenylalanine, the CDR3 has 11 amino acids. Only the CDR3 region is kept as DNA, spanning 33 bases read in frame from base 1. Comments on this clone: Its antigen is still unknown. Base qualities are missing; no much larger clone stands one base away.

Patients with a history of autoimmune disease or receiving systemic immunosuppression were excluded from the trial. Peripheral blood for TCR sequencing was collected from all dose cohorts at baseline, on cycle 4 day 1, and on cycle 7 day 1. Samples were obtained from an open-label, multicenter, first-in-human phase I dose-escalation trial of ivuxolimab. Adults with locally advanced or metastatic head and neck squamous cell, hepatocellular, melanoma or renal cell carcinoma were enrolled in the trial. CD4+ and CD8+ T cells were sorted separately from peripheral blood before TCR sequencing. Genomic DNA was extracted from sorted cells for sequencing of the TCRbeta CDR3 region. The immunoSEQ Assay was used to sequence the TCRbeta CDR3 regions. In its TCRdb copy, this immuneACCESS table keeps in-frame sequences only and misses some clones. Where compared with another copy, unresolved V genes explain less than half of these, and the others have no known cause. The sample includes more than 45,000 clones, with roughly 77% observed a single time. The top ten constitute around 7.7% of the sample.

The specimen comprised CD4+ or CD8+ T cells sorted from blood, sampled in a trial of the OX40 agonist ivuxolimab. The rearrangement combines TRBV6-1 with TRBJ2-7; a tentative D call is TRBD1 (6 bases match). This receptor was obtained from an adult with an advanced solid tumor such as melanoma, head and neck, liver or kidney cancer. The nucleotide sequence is TGTGCCAGCCTCAGGGGCGGCGAGCAGTACTTC. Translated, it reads CASLRGGEQYF.